This T cell receptor beta chain was identified during a study of vaccination and CD4 T cells after COVID-19. About the research overall: Overlapping spike peptides of SARS-CoV-2, HCoV-NL63, HCoV-OC43 and HCoV-229E stimulated the cells.

A word on this clonotype: Its antigen remains unknown.

The Oncomine TCR Beta short-read assay sequenced DNA from cultured CD4+ T cells. TCRdb independently ran MiXCR on the PCR reads; one entry per CDR3 protein. The table shows approximately 12,000 distinct CDR3 sequences, with roughly 29% occurring only once. CDR1 is MNHNS and CDR2 is SASEGT in the germline V gene. The CDR3 extends over 17 amino acids. The V end lost 4 bases, the J end lost 1 base, and 19 bases lay between the germline ends. Treatment described: 10-day PBMC culture with coronavirus spike peptide pools or control peptides (ViraFEST assay). Every well contained some 2 million PBMCs, which were grown with around 10 IU/ml IL-2 and 10 ug/ml peptide pools.

The TCR originated in a human donor who had recovered from COVID-19. The genes are TRBV6-1 and TRBJ1-1; unclear D gene. The source was CD4+ T cells from blood, cultured in vitro, collected after SARS-CoV-2 vaccination. The CDR3 region has the DNA TGTGCCAGCAGTGGGGCCTTCGATTGGTATACGAACACTGAAGCTTTCTTT. This codes for CASSGAFDWYTNTEAFF.